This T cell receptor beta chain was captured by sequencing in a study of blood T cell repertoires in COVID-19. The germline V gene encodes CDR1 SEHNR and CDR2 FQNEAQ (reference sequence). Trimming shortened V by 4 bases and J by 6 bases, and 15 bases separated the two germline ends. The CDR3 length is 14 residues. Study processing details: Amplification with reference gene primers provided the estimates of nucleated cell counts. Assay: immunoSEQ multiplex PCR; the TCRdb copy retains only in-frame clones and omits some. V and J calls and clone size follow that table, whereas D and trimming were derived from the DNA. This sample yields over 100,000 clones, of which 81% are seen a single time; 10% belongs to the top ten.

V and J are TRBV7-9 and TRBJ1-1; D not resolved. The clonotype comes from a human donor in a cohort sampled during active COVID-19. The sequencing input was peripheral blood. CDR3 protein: CASSSAPTGAEAFF. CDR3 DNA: TGTGCCAGCAGCTCGGCCCCTACCGGGGCTGAAGCTTTCTTT.